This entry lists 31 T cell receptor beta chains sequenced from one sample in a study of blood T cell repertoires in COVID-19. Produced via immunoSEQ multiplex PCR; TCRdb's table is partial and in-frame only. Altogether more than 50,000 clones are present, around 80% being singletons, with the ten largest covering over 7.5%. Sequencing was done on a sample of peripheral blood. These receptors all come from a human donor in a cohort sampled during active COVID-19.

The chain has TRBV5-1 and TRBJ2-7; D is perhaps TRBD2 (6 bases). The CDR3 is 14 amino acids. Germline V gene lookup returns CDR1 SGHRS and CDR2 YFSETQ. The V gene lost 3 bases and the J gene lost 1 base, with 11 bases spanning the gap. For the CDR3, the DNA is TGCGCCAGCAGCTGGAGGGGCGGGTCCTACGAGCAGTACTTC. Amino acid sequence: CASSWRGGSYEQYF.

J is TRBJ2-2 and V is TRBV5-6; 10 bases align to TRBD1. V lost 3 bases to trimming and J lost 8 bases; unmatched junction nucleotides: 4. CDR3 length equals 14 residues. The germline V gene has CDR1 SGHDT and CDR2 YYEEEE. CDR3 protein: CASSWTGGTGELFF. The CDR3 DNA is TGTGCCAGCAGCTGGACAGGGGGGACGGGGGAGCTGTTTTTT.

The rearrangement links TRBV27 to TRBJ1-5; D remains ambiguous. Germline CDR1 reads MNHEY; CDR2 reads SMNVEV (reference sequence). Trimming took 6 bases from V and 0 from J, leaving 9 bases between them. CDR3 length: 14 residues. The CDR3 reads CASSPLYSNQPQHF. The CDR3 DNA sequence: TGTGCCAGCAGCCCTCTTTATAGCAATCAGCCCCAGCATTTT.

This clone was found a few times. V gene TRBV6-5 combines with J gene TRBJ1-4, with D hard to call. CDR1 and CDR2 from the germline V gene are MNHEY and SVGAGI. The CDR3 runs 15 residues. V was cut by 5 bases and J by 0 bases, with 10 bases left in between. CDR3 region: CASSLEFATNEKLFF. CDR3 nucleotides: TGTGCCAGCAGTCTAGAATTTGCAACTAATGAAAAACTGTTTTTT.

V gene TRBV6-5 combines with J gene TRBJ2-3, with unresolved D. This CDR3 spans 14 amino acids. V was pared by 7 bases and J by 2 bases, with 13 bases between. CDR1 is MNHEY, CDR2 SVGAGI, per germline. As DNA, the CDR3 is TGTGCCAGCACCGCTTTCCGGTCCACAGATACGCAGTATTTT. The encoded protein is CASTAFRSTDTQYF.

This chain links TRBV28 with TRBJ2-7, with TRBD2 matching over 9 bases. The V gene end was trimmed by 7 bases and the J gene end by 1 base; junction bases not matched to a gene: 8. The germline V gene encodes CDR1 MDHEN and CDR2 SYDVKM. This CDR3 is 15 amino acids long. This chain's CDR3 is CASTPGLAGSYEQYF. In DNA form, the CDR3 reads TGTGCCAGCACCCCTGGCCTAGCGGGATCCTACGAGCAGTACTTC.

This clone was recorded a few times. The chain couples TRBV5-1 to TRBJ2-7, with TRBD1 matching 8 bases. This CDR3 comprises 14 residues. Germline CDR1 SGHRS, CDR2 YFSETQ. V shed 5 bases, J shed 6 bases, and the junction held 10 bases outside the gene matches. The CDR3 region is CASSRQGPGGEQYF. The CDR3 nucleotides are TGCGCCAGCAGTCGACAGGGGCCAGGGGGCGAGCAGTACTTC.

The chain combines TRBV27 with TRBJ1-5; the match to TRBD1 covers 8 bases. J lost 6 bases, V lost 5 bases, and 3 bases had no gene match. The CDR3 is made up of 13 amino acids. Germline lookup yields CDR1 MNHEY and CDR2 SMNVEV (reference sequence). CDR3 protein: CASSRTGIQPQHF. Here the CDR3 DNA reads TGTGCCAGCAGTCGGACAGGGATTCAGCCCCAGCATTTT.

Here the CDR3 reads CASSLRQASDTQYF. For the CDR3, the DNA is TGTGCCAGCAGTTTAAGACAGGCTTCAGATACGCAGTATTTT. V and J are TRBV27 and TRBJ2-3, with D tentatively TRBD1 (6 bases). CDR1 MNHEY and CDR2 SMNVEV come from the germline V gene (reference sequence). The V and J ends lost 2 bases and 4 bases respectively, with 10 bases between them. The CDR3 consists of 14 residues.

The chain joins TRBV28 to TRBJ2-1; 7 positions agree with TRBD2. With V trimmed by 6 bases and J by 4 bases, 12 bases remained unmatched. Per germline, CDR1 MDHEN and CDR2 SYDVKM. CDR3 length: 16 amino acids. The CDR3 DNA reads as TGTGCCAGCAGGACCGTAGGGCTAGCGGTATACAATGAGCAGTTCTTC. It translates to CASRTVGLAVYNEQFF.

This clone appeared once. CDR3 coding DNA: TGTGCCAGCAGTACGTCTTGGGACAGCTATGGCTACACCTTC. It yields the protein CASSTSWDSYGYTF. The chain is built from TRBV6-2 or TRBV6-3 and TRBJ1-2; 7 bases fit TRBD1. V gave up 5 bases and J gave up 4 bases; unmatched junction bases: 7. CDR1 and CDR2 from the germline V gene are MNHEY and SVGEGT. This CDR3 contains 14 residues.

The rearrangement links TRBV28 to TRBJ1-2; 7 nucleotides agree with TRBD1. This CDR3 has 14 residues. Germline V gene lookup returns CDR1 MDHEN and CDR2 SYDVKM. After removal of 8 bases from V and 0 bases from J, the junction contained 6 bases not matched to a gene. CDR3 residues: CASSSGTANYGYTF. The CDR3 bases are TGTGCCAGCTCCTCCGGGACAGCTAACTATGGCTACACCTTC.

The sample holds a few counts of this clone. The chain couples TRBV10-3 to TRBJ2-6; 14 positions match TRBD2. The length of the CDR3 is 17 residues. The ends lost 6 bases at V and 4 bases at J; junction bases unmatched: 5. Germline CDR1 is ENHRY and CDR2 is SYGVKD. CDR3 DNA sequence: TGTGCCATCAGCGGGACTAGCGGGAGAGGGGGGGCCAACGTCCTGACTTTC. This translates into CAISGTSGRGGANVLTF.

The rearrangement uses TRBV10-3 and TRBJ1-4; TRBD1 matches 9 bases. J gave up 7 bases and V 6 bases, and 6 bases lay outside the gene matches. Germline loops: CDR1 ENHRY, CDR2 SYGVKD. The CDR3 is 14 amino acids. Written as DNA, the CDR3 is TGTGCCATCAGACCGGGACAGGGAAGTGAAAAACTGTTTTTT. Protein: CAIRPGQGSEKLFF.

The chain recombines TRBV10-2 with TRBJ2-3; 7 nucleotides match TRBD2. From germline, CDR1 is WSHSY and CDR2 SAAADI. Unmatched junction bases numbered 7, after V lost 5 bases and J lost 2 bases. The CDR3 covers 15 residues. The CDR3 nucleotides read TGCGCCAGCAGTCGAACCACTAGCGTCACAGATACGCAGTATTTT. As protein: CASSRTTSVTDTQYF.

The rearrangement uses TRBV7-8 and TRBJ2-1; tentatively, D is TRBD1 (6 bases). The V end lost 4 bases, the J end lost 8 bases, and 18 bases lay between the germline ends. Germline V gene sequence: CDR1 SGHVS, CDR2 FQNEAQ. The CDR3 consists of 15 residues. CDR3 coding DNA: TGTGCCAGCAGCTCAGGACAGAAGGCCTGGGATGAGCAGTTCTTC. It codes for CASSSGQKAWDEQFF.

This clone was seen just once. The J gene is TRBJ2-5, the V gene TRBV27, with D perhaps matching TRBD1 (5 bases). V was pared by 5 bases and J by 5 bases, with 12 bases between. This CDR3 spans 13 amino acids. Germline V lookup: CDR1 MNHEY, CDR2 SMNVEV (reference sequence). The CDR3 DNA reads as TGTGCCAGCAGTCGGACATCCCCGGAGACCCAGTACTTC. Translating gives CASSRTSPETQYF.

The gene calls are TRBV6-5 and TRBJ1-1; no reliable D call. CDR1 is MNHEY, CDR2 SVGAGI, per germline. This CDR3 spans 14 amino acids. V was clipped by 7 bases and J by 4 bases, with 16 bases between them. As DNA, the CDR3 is TGTGCCAGCACCCGAATCGGGGAGGGCACTGAAGCTTTCTTT. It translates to CASTRIGEGTEAFF.

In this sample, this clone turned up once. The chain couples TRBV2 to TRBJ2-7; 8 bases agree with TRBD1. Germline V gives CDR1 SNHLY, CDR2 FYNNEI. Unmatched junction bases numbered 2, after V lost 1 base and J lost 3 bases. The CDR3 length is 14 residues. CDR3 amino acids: CASSEDRGIYEQYF. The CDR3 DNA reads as TGTGCCAGCAGTGAAGACAGGGGGATCTACGAGCAGTACTTC.

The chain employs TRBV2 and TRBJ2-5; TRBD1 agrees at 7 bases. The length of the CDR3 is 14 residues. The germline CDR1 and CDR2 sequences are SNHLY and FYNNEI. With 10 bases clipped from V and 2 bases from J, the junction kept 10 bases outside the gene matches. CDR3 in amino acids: CAITTRGRQETQYF. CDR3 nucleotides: TGTGCCATTACGACAAGGGGGCGGCAAGAGACCCAGTACTTC.

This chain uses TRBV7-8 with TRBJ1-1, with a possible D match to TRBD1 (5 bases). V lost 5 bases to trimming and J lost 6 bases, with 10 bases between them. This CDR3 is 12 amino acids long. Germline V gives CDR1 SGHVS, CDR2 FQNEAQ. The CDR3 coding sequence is TGTGCCAGCAGCCCTCAGGGCTCTGAAGCTTTCTTT. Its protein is CASSPQGSEAFF.

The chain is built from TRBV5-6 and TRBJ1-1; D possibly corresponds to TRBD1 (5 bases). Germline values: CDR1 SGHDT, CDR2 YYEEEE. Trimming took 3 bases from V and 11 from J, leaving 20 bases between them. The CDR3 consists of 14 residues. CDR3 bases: TGTGCCAGCAGCTCGGGACGTAGAAACGGAGGGGCTTTCTTT. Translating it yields CASSSGRRNGGAFF. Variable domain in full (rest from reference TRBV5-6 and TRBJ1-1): DAGVTQSPTHLIKTRGQQVTLRCSPKSGHDTVSWYQQALGQGPQFIFQYYEEEERQRGNFPDRFSGHQFPNYSSELNVNALLLGDSALYLCASSSGRRNGGAFFGQGTRLTVV.

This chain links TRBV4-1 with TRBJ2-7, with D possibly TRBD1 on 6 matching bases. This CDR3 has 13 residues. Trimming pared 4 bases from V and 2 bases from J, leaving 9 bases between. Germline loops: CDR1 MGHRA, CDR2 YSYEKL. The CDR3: CASSRTAAYEQYF. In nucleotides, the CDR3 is TGCGCCAGCAGCCGGACAGCGGCCTACGAGCAGTACTTC.

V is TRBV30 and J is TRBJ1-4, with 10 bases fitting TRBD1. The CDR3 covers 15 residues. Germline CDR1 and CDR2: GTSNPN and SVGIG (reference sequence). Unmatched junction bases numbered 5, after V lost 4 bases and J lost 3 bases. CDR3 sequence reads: CAWKTGGGPNEKLFF. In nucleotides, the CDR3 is TGTGCCTGGAAGACAGGGGGCGGACCTAATGAAAAACTGTTTTTT.

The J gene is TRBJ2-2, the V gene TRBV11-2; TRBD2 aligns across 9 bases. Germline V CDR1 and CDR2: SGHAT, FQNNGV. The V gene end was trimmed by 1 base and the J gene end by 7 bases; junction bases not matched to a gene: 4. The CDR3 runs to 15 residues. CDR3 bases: TGTGCCAGCAGCTTAGTCCCACTAGCGGGCGGGGAGCTGTTTTTT. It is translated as CASSLVPLAGGELFF.

CDR3 in DNA: TGTGCCAGCAGCCGCCCCGGACTAGGGGAGACCCAGTACTTC. This encodes CASSRPGLGETQYF. This chain links TRBV6-2 or TRBV6-3 with TRBJ2-5; 7 positions match TRBD2. The V gene end was trimmed by 6 bases and the J gene end by 5 bases; junction bases not matched to a gene: 9. Germline values: CDR1 MNHEY, CDR2 SVGEGT. CDR3 size: 14 residues.

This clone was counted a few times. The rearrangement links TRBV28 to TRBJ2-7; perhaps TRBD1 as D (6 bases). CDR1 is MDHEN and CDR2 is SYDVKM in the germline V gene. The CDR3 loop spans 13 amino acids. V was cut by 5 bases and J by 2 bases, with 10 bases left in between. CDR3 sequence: CASSDGQTYEQYF. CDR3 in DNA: TGTGCCAGCAGTGATGGACAGACCTACGAGCAGTACTTC.

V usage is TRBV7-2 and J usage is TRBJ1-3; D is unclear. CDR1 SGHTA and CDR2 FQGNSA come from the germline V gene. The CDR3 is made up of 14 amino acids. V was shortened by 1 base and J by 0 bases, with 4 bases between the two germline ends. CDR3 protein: CASSLDNSGNTIYF. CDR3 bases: TGTGCCAGCAGCTTAGACAACTCTGGAAACACCATATATTTT.

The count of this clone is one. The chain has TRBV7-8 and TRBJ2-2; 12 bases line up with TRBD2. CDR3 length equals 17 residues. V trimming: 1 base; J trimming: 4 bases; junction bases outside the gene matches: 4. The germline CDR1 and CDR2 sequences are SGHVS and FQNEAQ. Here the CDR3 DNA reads TGTGCCAGCAGCTTAGACCCTAGCGGGAGGGTCACCGGGGAGCTGTTTTTT. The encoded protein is CASSLDPSGRVTGELFF.

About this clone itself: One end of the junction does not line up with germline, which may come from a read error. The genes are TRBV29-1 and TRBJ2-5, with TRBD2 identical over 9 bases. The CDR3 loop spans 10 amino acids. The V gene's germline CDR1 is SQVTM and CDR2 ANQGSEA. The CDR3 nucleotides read TGCAGCGTCGCTCAGCGGGAGGTTCACTTC. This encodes CSVAQREVHF.

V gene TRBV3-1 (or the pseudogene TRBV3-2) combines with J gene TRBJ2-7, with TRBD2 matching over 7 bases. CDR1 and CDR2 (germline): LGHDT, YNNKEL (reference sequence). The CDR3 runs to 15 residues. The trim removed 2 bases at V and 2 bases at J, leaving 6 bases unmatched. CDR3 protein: CASSQWGGLAYEQYF. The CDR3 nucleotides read TGTGCCAGCAGCCAATGGGGGGGTCTTGCCTACGAGCAGTACTTC.